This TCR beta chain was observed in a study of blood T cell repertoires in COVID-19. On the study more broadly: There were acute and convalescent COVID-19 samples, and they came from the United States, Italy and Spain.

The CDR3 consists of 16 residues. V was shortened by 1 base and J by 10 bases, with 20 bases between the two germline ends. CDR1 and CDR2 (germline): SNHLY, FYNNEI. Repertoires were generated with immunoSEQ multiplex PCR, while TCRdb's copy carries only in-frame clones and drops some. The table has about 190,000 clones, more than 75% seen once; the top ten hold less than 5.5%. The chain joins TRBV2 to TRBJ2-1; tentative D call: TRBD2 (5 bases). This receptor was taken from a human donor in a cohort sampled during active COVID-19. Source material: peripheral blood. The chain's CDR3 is CASSEVGLASSGEQFF. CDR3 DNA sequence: TGTGCCAGCAGTGAAGTTGGTCTAGCCTCCTCGGGCGAGCAGTTCTTC.